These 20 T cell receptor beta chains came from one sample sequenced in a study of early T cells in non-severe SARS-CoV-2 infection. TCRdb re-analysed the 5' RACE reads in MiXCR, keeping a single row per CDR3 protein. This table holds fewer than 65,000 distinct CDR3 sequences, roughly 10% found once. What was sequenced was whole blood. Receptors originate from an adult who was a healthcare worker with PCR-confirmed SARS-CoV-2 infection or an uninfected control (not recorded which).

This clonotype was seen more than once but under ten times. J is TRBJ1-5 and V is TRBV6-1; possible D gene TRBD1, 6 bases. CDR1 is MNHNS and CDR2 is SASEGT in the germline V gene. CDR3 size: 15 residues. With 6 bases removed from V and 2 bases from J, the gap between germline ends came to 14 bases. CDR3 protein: CASSPLGGGNQPQHF. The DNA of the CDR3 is TGTGCCAGCAGCCCCCTAGGGGGGGGCAATCAGCCCCAGCATTTT.

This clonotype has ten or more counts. The CDR3 protein is CSVEDLREGQDEQFF. The CDR3 DNA reads TGCAGCGTTGAAGATCTGCGGGAGGGCCAAGATGAGCAGTTCTTC. The rearrangement links TRBV29-1 to TRBJ2-1; the match to TRBD2 covers 9 bases. The V gene's germline CDR1 is SQVTM and CDR2 ANQGSEA. The CDR3 is made up of 15 amino acids. The V and J ends lost 0 bases and 8 bases, in that order; junction bases with no gene match: 8.

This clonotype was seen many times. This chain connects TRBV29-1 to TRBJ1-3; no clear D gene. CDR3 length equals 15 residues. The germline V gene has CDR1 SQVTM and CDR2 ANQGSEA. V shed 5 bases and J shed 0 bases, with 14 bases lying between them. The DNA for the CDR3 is TGCAGCGTTTCTGCAGACTTATTCTCTGGAAACACCATATATTTT. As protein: CSVSADLFSGNTIYF.

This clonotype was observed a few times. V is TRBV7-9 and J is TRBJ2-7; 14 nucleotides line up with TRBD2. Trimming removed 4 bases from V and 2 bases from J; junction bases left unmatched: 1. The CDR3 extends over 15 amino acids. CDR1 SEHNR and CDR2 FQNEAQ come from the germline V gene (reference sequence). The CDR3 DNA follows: TGTGCCAGCAGCTCGACTAGCGGGAGGGCCTACGAGCAGTACTTC. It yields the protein CASSSTSGRAYEQYF.

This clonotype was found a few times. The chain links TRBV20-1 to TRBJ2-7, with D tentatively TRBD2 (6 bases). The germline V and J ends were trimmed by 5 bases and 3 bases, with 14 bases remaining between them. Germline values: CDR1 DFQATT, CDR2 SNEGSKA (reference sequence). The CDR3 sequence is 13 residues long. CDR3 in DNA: TGCAGTGCTCGCGGGACCGATAACTACGAGCAGTACTTC. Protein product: CSARGTDNYEQYF.

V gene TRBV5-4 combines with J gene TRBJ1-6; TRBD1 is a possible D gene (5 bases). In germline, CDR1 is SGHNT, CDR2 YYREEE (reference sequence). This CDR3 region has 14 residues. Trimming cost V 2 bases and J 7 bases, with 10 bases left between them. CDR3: CASSFGAVNSPLHF. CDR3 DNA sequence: TGTGCCAGCAGCTTTGGGGCAGTGAATTCACCCCTCCACTTT. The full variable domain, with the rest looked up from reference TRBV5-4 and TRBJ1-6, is ETGVTQSPTHLIKTRGQQVTLRCSSQSGHNTVSWYQQALGQGPQFIFQYYREEENGRGNFPPRFSGLQFPNYSSELNVNALELDDSALYLCASSFGAVNSPLHFGNGTRLTVT.

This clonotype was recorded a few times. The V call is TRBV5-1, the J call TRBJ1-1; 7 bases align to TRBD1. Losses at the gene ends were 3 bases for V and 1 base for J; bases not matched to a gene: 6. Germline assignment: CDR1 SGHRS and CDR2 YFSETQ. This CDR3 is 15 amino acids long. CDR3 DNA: TGCGCCAGCAGCTGGACACAGGGGTCGAACACTGAAGCTTTCTTT. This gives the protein CASSWTQGSNTEAFF.

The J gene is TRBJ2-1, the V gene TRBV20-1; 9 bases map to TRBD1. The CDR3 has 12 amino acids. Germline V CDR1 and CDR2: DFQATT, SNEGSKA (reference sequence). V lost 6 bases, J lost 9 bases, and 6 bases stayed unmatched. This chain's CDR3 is CSARTGVTEQFF. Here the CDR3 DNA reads TGCAGTGCAAGGACAGGGGTTACTGAGCAGTTCTTC.

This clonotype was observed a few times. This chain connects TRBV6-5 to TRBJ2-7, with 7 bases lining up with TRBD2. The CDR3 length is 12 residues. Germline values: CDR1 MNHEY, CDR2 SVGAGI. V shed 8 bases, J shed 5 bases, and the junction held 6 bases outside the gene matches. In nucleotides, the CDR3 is TGTGCCAGCGGGGGGGGGAAGAACGAGCAGTACTTC. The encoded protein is CASGGGKNEQYF.

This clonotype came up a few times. Here the CDR3 reads CAISAGVGRGVQDTQYF. In DNA, the CDR3 is TGTGCCATCAGCGCCGGAGTGGGGCGGGGGGTCCAAGATACGCAGTATTTT. This chain uses TRBV10-3 with TRBJ2-3; 8 bases agree with TRBD2. With 6 bases clipped from V and 5 bases from J, the junction kept 16 bases outside the gene matches. CDR1 is ENHRY and CDR2 is SYGVKD in the germline V gene. The CDR3 runs 17 residues.

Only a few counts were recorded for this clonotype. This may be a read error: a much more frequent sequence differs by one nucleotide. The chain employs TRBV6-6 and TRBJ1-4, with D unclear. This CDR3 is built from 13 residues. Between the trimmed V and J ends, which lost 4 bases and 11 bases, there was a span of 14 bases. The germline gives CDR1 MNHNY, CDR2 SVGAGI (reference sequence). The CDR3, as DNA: TGTGCCAGCAGTTCCTCCCCGGCGGGGAAACTGTTTTTT. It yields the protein CASSSSPAGKLFF.

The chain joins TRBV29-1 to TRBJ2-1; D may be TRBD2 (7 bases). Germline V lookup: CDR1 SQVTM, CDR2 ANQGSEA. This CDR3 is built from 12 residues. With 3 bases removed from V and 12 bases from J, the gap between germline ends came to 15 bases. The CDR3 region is CSVERGPDVQFF. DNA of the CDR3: TGCAGCGTTGAGCGGGGGCCGGACGTGCAGTTCTTC.

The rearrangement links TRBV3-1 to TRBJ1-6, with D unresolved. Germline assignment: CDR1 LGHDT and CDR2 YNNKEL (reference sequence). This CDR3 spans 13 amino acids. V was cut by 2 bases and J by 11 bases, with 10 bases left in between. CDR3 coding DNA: TGTGCCAGCAGCCAATCAAGGGATGCACCCCTCCACTTT. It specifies CASSQSRDAPLHF.

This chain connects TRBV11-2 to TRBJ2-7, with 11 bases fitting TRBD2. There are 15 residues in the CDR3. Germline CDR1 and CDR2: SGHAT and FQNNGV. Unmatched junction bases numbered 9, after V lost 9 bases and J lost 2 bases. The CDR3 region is CASRLGLAGPYEQYF. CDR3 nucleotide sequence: TGTGCCAGTAGACTAGGACTAGCGGGCCCCTACGAGCAGTACTTC. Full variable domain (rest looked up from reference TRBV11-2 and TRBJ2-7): EAGVAQSPRYKIIEKRQSVAFWCNPISGHATLYWYQQILGQGPKLLIQFQNNGVVDDSQLPKDRFSAERLKGVDSTLKIQPAKLEDSAVYLCASRLGLAGPYEQYFGPGTRLTVT.

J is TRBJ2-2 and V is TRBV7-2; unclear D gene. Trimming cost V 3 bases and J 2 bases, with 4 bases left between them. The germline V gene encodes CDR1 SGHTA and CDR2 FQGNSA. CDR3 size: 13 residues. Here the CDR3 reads CASSFPNTGELFF. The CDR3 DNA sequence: TGTGCCAGCAGCTTCCCCAACACCGGGGAGCTGTTTTTT.

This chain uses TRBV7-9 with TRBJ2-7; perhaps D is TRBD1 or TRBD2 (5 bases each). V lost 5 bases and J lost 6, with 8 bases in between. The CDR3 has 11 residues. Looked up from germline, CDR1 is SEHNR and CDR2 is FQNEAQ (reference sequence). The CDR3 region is CASSIGGEQYF. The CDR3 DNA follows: TGTGCCAGCAGCATTGGGGGCGAGCAGTACTTC.

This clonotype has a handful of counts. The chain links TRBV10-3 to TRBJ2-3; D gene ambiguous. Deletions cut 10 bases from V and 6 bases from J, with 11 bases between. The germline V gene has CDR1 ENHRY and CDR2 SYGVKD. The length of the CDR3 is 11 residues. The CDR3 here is CATQLGDTQYF. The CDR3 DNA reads TGTGCCACCCAACTCGGGGATACGCAGTATTTT.

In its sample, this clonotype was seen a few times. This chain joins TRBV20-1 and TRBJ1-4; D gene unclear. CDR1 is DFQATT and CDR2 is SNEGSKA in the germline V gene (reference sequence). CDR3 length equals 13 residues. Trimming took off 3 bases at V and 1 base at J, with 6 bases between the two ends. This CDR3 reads CSASFQTNEKLFF. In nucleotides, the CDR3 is TGCAGTGCTAGTTTCCAAACTAATGAAAAACTGTTTTTT.

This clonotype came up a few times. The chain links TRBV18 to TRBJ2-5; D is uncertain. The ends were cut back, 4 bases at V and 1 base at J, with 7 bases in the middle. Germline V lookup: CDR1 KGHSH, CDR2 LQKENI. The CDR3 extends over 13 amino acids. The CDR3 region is CASSLNVQETQYF. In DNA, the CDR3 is TGTGCCAGCTCACTCAACGTCCAAGAGACCCAGTACTTC.

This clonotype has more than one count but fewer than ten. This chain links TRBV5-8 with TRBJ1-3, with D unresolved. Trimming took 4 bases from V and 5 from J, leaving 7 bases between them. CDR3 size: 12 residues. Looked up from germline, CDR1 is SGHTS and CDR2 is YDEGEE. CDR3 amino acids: CASSPLRNTIYF. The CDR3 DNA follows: TGTGCCAGCAGCCCCCTGAGAAACACCATATATTTT.